These 3 T cell receptor beta chains originate from one sample sequenced in a study of cytomegalovirus exposure and HLA in healthy donors. 60 Vbeta and 13 Jbeta primers were used in PCR. Sequencing used immunoSEQ multiplex PCR; TCRdb keeps in-frame clones, though not all of them. The sample lists 150,000 to 250,000 clones, 65% to 80% occurring once. The specimen was PBMCs. These receptors originate from a woman aged 25 to 45 in good health and CMV-seropositive.

The CDR3 DNA is TGCGCCAGCAAAGGGACTAGCGGAAATGAGCAGTTCTTC. Translating it yields CASKGTSGNEQFF. The chain has TRBV4-1 and TRBJ2-1, with 11 bases fitting TRBD2. CDR1 is MGHRA and CDR2 is YSYEKL in the germline V gene. Trimming took 7 bases from V and 7 from J; bases not matched to a gene: 3. This CDR3 is 13 amino acids long.

This chain joins TRBV5-1 and TRBJ2-2; D gene uncertain. CDR1 and CDR2 (germline): SGHRS, YFSETQ. The CDR3 sequence is 13 residues long. V was cut by 0 bases and J by 5 bases, with 5 bases left in between. CDR3 nucleotide sequence: TGCGCCAGCAGCTTGGACAGAACCGGGGAGCTGTTTTTT. Protein: CASSLDRTGELFF.

The genes are TRBV4-3 and TRBJ1-1; maybe TRBD1 (6 bases). V was shortened by 4 bases and J by 5 bases, with 14 bases between the two germline ends. Germline V gene data show CDR1 as LGHNA and CDR2 as YSLEER. There are 14 residues in the CDR3. CDR3 in DNA: TGCGCCAGCAGCCCAAATCACCAGGGGACTGAAGCTTTCTTT. It specifies CASSPNHQGTEAFF.